This T cell receptor (beta chain) appears in the sequencing data of a study of identical twins. Study-wide points: Analyses of zero insertions could be partly confounded by invariant MAIT and iNKT cells.

Germline values: CDR1 SGHVS, CDR2 FNYEAQ. V dropped 5 bases and J dropped 8; count of bases not matched to a gene: 7. The CDR3 is 13 amino acids. Healthy Caucasians supplied all donations. Unique molecular identifiers were present on the cDNA, and a universal primer site came from template switching. A single record per CDR3 protein comes from TCRdb applying MiXCR to the 5' RACE reads. This repertoire shows some 900,000 distinct CDR3 sequences, around 12% found once; its top ten account for around 1.5%. This clonotype was recorded a few times. Its antigen is not identified. These data were likewise used in another study, on yellow fever vaccine responses in identical twins.

The TCR comes from a woman aged 18-29 years in good health. The gene calls are TRBV7-6 and TRBJ1-2, with 8 bases lining up with TRBD1. Source material: PBMCs. The DNA for the CDR3 is TGTGCCAGCAGCAGAGGACAGGGTTGGGGCTACACCTTC. Translation gives CASSRGQGWGYTF.